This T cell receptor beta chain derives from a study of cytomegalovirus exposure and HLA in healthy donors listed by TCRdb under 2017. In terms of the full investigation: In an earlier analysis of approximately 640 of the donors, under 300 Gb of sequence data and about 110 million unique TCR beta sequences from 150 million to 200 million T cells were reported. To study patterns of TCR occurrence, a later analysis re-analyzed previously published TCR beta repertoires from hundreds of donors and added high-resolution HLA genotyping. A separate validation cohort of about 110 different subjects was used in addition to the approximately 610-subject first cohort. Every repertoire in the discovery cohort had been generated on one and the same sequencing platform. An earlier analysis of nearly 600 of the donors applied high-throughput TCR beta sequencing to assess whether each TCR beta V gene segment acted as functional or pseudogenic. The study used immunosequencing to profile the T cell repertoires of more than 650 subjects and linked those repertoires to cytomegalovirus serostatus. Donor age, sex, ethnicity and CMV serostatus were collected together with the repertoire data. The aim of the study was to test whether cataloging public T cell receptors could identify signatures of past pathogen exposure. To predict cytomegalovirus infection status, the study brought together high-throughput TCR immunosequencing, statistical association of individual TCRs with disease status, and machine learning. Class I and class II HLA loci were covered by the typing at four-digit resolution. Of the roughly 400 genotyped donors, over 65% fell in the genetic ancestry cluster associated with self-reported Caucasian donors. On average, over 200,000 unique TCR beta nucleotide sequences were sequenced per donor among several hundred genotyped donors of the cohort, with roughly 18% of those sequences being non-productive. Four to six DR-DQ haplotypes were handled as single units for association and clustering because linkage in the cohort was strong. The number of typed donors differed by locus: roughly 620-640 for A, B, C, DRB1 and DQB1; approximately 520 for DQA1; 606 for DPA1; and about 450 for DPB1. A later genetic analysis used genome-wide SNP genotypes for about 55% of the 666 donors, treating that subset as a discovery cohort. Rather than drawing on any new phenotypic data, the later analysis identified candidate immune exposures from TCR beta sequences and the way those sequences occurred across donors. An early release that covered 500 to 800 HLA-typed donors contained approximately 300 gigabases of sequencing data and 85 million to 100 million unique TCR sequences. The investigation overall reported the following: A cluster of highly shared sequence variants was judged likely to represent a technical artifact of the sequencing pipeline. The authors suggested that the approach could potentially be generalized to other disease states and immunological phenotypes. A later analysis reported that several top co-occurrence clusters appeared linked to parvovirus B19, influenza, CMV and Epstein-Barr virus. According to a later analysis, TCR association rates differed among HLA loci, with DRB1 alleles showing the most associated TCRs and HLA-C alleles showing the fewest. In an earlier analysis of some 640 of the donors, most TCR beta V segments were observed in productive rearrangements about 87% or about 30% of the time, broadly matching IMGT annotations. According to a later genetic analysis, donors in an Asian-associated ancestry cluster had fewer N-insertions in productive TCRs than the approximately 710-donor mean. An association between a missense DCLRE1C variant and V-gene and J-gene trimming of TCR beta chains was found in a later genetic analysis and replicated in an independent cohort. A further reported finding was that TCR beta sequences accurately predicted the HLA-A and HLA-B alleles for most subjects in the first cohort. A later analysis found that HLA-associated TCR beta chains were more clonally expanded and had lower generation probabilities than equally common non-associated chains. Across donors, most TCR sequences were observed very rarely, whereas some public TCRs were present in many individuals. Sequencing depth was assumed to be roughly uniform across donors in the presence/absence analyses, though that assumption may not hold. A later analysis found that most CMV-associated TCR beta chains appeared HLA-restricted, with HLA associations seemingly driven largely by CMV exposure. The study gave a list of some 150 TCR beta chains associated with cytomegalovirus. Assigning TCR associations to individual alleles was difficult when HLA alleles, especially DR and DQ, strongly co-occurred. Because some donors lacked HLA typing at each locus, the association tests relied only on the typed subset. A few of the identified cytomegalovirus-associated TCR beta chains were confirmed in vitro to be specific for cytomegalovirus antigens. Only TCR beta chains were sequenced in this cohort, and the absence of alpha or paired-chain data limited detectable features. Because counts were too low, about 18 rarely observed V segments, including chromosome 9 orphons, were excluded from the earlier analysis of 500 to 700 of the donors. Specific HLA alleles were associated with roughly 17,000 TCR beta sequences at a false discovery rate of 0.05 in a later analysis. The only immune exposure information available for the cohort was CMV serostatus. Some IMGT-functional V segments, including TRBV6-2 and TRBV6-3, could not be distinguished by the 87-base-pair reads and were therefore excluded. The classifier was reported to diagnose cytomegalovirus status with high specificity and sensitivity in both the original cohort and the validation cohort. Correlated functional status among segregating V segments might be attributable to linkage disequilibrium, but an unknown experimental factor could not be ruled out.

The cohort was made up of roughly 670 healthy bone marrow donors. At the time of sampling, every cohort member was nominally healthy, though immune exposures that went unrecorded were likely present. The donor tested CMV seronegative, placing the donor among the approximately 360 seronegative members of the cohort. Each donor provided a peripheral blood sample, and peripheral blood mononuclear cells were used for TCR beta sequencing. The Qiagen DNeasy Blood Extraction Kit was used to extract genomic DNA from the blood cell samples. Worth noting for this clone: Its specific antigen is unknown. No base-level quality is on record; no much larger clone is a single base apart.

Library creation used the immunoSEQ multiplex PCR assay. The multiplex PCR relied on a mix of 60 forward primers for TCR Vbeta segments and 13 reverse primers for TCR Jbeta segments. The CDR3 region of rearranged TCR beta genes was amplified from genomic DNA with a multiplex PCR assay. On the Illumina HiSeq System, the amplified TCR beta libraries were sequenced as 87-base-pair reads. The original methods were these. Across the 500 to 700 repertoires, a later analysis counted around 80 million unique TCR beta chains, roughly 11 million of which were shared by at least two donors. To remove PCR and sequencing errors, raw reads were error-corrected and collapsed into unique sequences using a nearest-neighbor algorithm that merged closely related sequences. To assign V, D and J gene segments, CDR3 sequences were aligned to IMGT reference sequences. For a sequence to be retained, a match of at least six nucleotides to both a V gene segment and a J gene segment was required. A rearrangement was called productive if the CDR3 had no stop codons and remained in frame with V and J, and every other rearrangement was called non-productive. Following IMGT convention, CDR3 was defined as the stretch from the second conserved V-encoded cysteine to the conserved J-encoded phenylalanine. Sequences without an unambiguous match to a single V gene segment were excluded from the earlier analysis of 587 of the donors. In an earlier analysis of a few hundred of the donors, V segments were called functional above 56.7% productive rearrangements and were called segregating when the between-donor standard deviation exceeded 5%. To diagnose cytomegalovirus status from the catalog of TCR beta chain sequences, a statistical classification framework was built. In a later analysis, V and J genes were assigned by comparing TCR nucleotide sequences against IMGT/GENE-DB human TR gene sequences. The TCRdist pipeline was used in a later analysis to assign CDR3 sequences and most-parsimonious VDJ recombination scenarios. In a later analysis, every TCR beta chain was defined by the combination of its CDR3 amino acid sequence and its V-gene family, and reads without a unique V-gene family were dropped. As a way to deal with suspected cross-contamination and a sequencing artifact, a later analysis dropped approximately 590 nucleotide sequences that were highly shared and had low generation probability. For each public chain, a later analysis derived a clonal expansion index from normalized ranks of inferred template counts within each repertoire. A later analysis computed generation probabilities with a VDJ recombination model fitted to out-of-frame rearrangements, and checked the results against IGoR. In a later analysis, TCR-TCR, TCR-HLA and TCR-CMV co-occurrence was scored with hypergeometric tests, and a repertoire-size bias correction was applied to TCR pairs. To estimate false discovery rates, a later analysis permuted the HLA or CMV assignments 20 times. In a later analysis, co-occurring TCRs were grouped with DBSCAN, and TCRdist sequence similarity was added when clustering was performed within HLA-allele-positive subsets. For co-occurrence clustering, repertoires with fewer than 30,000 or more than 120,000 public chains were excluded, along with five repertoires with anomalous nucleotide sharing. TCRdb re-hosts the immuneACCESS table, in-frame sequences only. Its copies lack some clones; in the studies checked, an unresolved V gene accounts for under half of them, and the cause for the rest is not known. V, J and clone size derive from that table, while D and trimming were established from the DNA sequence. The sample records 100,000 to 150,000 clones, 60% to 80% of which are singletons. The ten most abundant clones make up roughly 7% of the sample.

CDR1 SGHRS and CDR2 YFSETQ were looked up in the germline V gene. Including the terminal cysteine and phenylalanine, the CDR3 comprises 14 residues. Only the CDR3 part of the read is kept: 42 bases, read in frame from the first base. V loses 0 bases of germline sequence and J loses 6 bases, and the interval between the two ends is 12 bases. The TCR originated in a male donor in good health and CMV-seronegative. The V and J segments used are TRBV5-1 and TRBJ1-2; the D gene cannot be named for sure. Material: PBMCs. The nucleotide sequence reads TGCGCCAGCAGCTTGGGTTATCAGGATCATGGCTACACCTTC. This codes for CASSLGYQDHGYTF.